Shown below are 10 T cell receptor beta chains from a single sample sequenced in a study of blood T cells in healthy people across ages. A J-beta primer mix and a sample-barcoded 5' primer were used in a second PCR of roughly 7 to 12 cycles. TCRdb called the 5' RACE reads again in MiXCR, with one record for every CDR3 protein. The sample shows approximately 2,000,000 distinct CDR3 sequences, 39% of them seen only once. The material sequenced was blood. These receptors came from a human donor in good health.

The chain employs TRBV7-9 and TRBJ2-3; D is perhaps TRBD2 (5 bases). This CDR3 has 13 residues. The V gene lost 8 bases and the J gene lost 7 bases, with 16 bases spanning the gap. Germline loops: CDR1 SEHNR, CDR2 FQNEAQ (reference sequence). The CDR3 loop is CASGRMDVYTQYF. The CDR3 coding sequence is TGTGCCAGCGGGAGAATGGACGTTTATACGCAGTATTTT.

J is TRBJ2-1 and V is TRBV7-9; weak D call: TRBD1 (6 bases). Germline CDR1 and CDR2: SEHNR and FQNEAQ (reference sequence). This CDR3 contains 15 residues. The V end was cut by 4 bases, the J end by 0 bases, with 10 bases between. CDR3 sequence: CASSSTGRSYNEQFF. The CDR3 DNA is TGTGCCAGCAGCTCGACAGGACGCTCCTACAATGAGCAGTTCTTC.

This clonotype occurred many times. Here the CDR3 reads CACGTSGVDTQYF. The CDR3 coding sequence is TGTGCCTGTGGGACTAGCGGGGTGGATACGCAGTATTTT. The chain combines TRBV30 with TRBJ2-3; 13 nucleotides match TRBD2. The V and J ends lost 6 bases and 6 bases, in that order; junction bases with no gene match: 3. The germline CDR1 and CDR2 sequences are GTSNPN and SVGIG (reference sequence). This CDR3 is 13 amino acids long.

The chain is built from TRBV30 and TRBJ2-6; D is unclear. With 5 bases removed from V and 0 bases from J, the gap between germline ends came to 8 bases. The CDR3 covers 14 residues. Germline CDR1 and CDR2: GTSNPN and SVGIG (reference sequence). The chain's CDR3 is CAWDPYSGANVLTF. CDR3 DNA sequence: TGTGCCTGGGACCCCTACTCTGGGGCCAACGTCCTGACTTTC.

CDR3 DNA sequence: TGTGCCAGCAGTTCCCTAGGTAGCGGGGGACCGATCTCCTACGAGCAGTACTTC. Its translation: CASSSLGSGGPISYEQYF. The chain carries TRBV27 and TRBJ2-7; 9 bases line up with TRBD2. CDR3 length: 18 amino acids. From germline, CDR1 is MNHEY and CDR2 SMNVEV (reference sequence). J lost 0 bases, V lost 4 bases, and 13 bases had no gene match.

This rearrangement joins TRBV3-1 to TRBJ1-2; unclear D gene. The CDR3 contains 15 residues. V was cut by 0 bases and J by 3 bases, with 11 bases left in between. CDR1 LGHDT and CDR2 YNNKEL come from the germline V gene (reference sequence). CDR3 in amino acids: CASSQEEVADYGYTF. As DNA, the CDR3 is TGTGCCAGCAGCCAAGAAGAGGTAGCGGACTATGGCTACACCTTC. Filled out from reference TRBV3-1 and TRBJ1-2, the complete variable domain reads DTAVSQTPKYLVTQMGNDKSIKCEQNLGHDTMYWYKQDSKKFLKIMFSYNNKELIINETVPNRFSPKSPDKAHLNLHINSLELGDSAVYFCASSQEEVADYGYTFGSGTRLTVV.

Only a few counts were recorded for this clonotype. This chain uses TRBV27 with TRBJ2-7; D gene uncertain. The CDR3 extends over 14 amino acids. Germline CDR1 MNHEY, CDR2 SMNVEV (reference sequence). The germline V and J ends were trimmed by 2 bases and 1 base, with 9 bases remaining between them. The CDR3 DNA sequence: TGTGCCAGCAGTTTAATCGGGCGATCCTACGAGCAGTACTTC. This gives the protein CASSLIGRSYEQYF.

The chain recombines TRBV7-6 with TRBJ2-5; D ambiguous. There are 14 residues in the CDR3. The ends were cut back, 1 base at V and 4 bases at J, with 10 bases in the middle. Germline V lookup: CDR1 SGHVS, CDR2 FNYEAQ. The CDR3, as DNA: TGTGCCAGCAGCTTAGTTAATGGGGTAGAGACCCAGTACTTC. It codes for CASSLVNGVETQYF.

The rearrangement joins TRBV7-2 to TRBJ2-7; D is perhaps TRBD1 (5 bases). This CDR3 contains 16 residues. The ends were cut back, 5 bases at V and 3 bases at J, with 20 bases in the middle. Germline V gene sequence: CDR1 SGHTA, CDR2 FQGNSA. CDR3 in DNA: TGTGCCAGCAGCCTCGCAGGGATTCGGAGTGGCTACGAGCAGTACTTC. Translation gives CASSLAGIRSGYEQYF.

Remarks on this clonotype: A junction boundary mismatches the germline segment, possibly from a read error. The rearrangement uses TRBV4-3 and TRBJ2-4; D remains ambiguous. The germline gives CDR1 LGHNA, CDR2 YSLEER. The CDR3 is made up of 15 amino acids. The CDR3, as DNA: TGCGCCAACAGCCCGAACTCTCTAGCCAAAAACATTCAGTACTTC. This sequence encodes CANSPNSLAKNIQYF.